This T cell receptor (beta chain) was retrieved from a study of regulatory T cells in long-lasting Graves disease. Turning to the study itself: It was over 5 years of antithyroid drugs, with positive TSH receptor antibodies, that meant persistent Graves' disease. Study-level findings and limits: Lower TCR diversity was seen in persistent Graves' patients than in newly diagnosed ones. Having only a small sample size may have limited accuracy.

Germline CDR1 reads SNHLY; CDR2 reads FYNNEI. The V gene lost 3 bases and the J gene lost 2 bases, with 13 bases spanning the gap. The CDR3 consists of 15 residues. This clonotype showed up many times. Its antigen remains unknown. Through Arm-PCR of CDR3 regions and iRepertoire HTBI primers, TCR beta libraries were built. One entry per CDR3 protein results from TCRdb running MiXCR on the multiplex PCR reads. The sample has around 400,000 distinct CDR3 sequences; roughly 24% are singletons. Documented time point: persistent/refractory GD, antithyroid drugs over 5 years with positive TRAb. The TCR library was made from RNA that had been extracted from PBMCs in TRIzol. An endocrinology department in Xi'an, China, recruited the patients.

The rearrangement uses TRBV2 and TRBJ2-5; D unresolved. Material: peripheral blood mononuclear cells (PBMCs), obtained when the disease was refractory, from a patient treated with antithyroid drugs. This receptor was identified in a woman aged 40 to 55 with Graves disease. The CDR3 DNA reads TGTGCCAGCAGTGATTTAGGTAAAAGACAAGAGACCCAGTACTTC. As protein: CASSDLGKRQETQYF. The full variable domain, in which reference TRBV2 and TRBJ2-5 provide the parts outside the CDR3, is EPEVTQTPSHQVTQMGQEVILRCVPISNHLYFYWYRQILGQKVEFLVSFYNNEISEKSEIFDDQFSVERPDGSNFTLKIRSTKLEDSAMYFCASSDLGKRQETQYFGPGTRLLVL.